Listed below are T cell receptor beta chains from one sample, sequenced in a study of T cell changes during pregnancy in multiple sclerosis. TCRdb's table, derived via immunoSEQ multiplex PCR, lists solely in-frame clones and lacks some. The top ten clones hold approximately 0.69% of a sample with tens of thousands of clones, 90% to 95% of them seen once. Source: CD4+ T cells from peripheral blood mononuclear cells, taken in the first trimester of pregnancy. Source of these receptors: a female donor with multiple sclerosis, enrolled in a pregnancy study. Each CDR3 is given with its conserved first and last residue. The D gene is left open where the match is weak. Clone size is shown for a subset of rows, as once, few, many or a class of expanded clone.

>TRBJ1-5|TRBV6-1|.|.
TGTGCCAGCAGCGACGACAGGCCCCAGCATTTT
CASSDDRPQHF
>TRBJ2-1|TRBV5-4|TRBD1|.
TGTGCCAGCAGCTCGGGACAGGACGGTGAGCAGTTCTTC
CASSSGQDGEQFF
>TRBJ1-2|TRBV12-1|.|once
TGTGCCAGCAGCCTTTCGGGCGGGCTCTATGGCTACACCTTC
CASSLSGGLYGYTF
>TRBJ2-1|TRBV12-5|.|.
TGTGCTAGTGGACCCGCCGGCCAGGACAGTAACAATGAGCAGTTCTTC
CASGPAGQDSNNEQFF
>TRBJ2-3|TRBV5-6|.|once
TGTGCCAGCAGCTGGTTTAACAGGGACCAAACAGATACGCAGTATTTT
CASSWFNRDQTDTQYF
>TRBJ2-1|TRBV9|TRBD2|.
TGTGCCAGCAGCGTAGGAGGGGTCCTAGCGGGGGGTAGTAATGAGCAGTTCTTC
CASSVGGVLAGGSNEQFF
>TRBJ1-1|TRBV4-2|.|once
TGTGCCAGCAGCCAAGAAGGAGGGAACACTGAAGCTTTCTTT
CASSQEGGNTEAFF
>TRBJ1-5|TRBV2|TRBD1|.
TGTGCCAGCAGGGCGGGACAGGTTTCACGGAAGCCCCAGCATTTT
CASRAGQVSRKPQHF
>TRBJ2-1|TRBV12-5|.|.
TGTGCTAGTGGGGCCGGTCGGGGCTCCTACAATGAGCAGTTCTTC
CASGAGRGSYNEQFF
>TRBJ1-3|TRBV9|.|once
TGTGCCAGCAGCGCCCGGGGGGGAAGCACCATATATTTT
CASSARGGSTIYF